The rows below give T cell receptor beta chains drawn from one sample of a study of response to subunit inactivated influenza vaccine. One entry per CDR3 protein results from TCRdb running MiXCR on the RT-PCR reads. The profile shows over 650,000 distinct CDR3 sequences, 18% of them singletons. The sample was PBMCs from blood, taken 5 to 6 days after vaccination. These receptors all come from a man aged 50 to 60 who received an inactivated influenza vaccine. The CDR3 runs from the conserved cysteine through the conserved F or W. A D gene is named only where the DNA matches it firmly. The size of a clone is reported for some rows only, either as once, few or many, or as a class for expanded clones.

-	many	TRBV20-1	TRBJ1-5	TGCAGTGCTAGAGATCAAGGCGGCTATCAGCCCCAGCATTTT	CSARDQGGYQPQHF
-	-	TRBV28	TRBJ2-1	TGTGCCAGCAGTCGTACCCTCACTATAGCGGAGAGCTCCTACAATGAGCAGTTCTTC	CASSRTLTIAESSYNEQFF
-	-	TRBV29-1	TRBJ2-7	TGCAGCGTTGCACGGACAGATAGATACGAGCAGTACTTC	CSVARTDRYEQYF
TRBD1	-	TRBV28	TRBJ1-2	TGTGCCAGCAGCCTGAGCAGGGGGCACTATGGCTACACCTTC	CASSLSRGHYGYTF
TRBD2	-	TRBV5-1	TRBJ2-3	TGCGCCAGCACTGCGGGGGGGCCCGGCACAGATACGCAGTATTTT	CASTAGGPGTDTQYF
TRBD1	few	TRBV20-1	TRBJ2-7	TGCAGTGCTAGAGCCCCGACAGGGTACGAGCAGTACTTC	CSARAPTGYEQYF
TRBD1	-	TRBV9	TRBJ2-7	TGTGCCAGCAGCGTAAGGGGGACAGGAAACTACGAGCAGTACTTC	CASSVRGTGNYEQYF
TRBD2	-	TRBV5-6	TRBJ2-1	TGTGCCAGCAGCTTCCGGCGGGGGGGCAGAGATGAGCAGTTCTTC	CASSFRRGGRDEQFF
-	-	TRBV7-2	TRBJ2-7	TGTGCCAGCAGCTTAGACGCGGGTCCAGGATGGTACGAGCAGTACTTC	CASSLDAGPGWYEQYF
-	many	TRBV12-3/TRBV12-4	TRBJ2-1	TGTGCCAGCAGTTTAGCCGTAAATGAGCAGTTCTTC	CASSLAVNEQFF
-	-	TRBV28	TRBJ2-1	TGTGCCAGCAGGGAGATCGCACGTTCCTACAATGAGCAGTTCTTC	CASREIARSYNEQFF
-	many	TRBV25-1	TRBJ1-1	TGTGCCAGCAGTGGCCACGGCCTCGCTGAAGCTTTCTTT	CASSGHGLAEAFF
-	-	TRBV20-1	TRBJ1-2	TGCAGTGCTAGAGAAGATAACCGGGACCGAAGCTATGGCTACACCTTC	CSAREDNRDRSYGYTF
TRBD1	many	TRBV5-1	TRBJ2-1	TGCGCCAGCAGCGACAGGGGTAATGTCTACAATGAGCAGTTCTTC	CASSDRGNVYNEQFF
-	-	TRBV6-2/TRBV6-3	TRBJ2-7	TGTGCCAGCAGTCCACGAGGGGACTTCTACGAGCAGTACTTC	CASSPRGDFYEQYF
-	-	TRBV11-1	TRBJ2-7	TGTGCCAGCAGCTTAGGTGGTAACCGGGACCCCCGGACCTACGAGCAGTACTTC	CASSLGGNRDPRTYEQYF
-	many	TRBV12-3/TRBV12-4	TRBJ2-1	TGTGCCAGCGGAACTAGCTCCTCCGGGCAGTTCTTC	CASGTSSSGQFF
-	few	TRBV7-9	TRBJ2-5	TGTGCCAGCAGAGAGTACACGGGGTCCCAGTACTTC	CASREYTGSQYF
TRBD1	-	TRBV11-2	TRBJ1-1	TGTGCCAGCAGCTTTATCCGCTGGGACAGGGTCTCACCTAGCACTGAAGCTTTCTTT	CASSFIRWDRVSPSTEAFF
TRBD1	few	TRBV24-1	TRBJ1-2	TGTGCCGCGATAGGGACAGATCCAAACTATGGCTACACCTTC	CAAIGTDPNYGYTF
-	-	TRBV6-1	TRBJ1-1	TGTGCCAGCAGTCATAGGTTGTGGGCCAACACTGAAGCTTTCTTT	CASSHRLWANTEAFF
-	few	TRBV9	TRBJ2-5	TGTGCCAGCAGCGTAGGGGTAGGAATGAAGGGGGAGACCCAGTACTTC	CASSVGVGMKGETQYF
TRBD2	-	TRBV5-1	TRBJ2-7	TGCGCCAGCAGCTTGGTTGGGACTAGCGGGAGTCGGGTAACGAGCGAGCAGTACTTC	CASSLVGTSGSRVTSEQYF
-	-	TRBV21-1	TRBJ2-7	TGTGCCAGCAGCAAGGGACTAGCGGGGGCACCTTACTACGAGCAGTACTTC	CASSKGLAGAPYYEQYF
-	-	TRBV12-3/TRBV12-4	TRBJ1-3	TGTGCCAGCAGTTTTGGGTATTCAGGAAACACCATATATTTT	CASSFGYSGNTIYF
TRBD1	-	TRBV4-3	TRBJ2-6	TGCGCCAGCAGCCAACACCACCTACAGGGGCCTGGGGCCAACGTCCTGACTTTC	CASSQHHLQGPGANVLTF
-	many	TRBV7-2	TRBJ1-2	TGTGCCAGCAGTTTAGTGGGGGGCGGCTACACCTTC	CASSLVGGGYTF
TRBD1	-	TRBV4-1	TRBJ2-2	TGCGCCAGCAGCCAAAGAAGGGTTGGGACAGTGAACACCGGGGAGCTGTTTTTT	CASSQRRVGTVNTGELFF
-	few	TRBV25-1	TRBJ2-5	TGTGCCAGCAGTGCACTCCTTGGGGAGACCCAGTACTTC	CASSALLGETQYF
TRBD2	many	TRBV7-2	TRBJ2-5	TGTGCCAGCAGCACTAGCGGGGGTGAGACCCAGTACTTC	CASSTSGGETQYF
-	-	TRBV7-2	TRBJ1-6	TGTGCCAGCAGCTGGGCTGGGTTAGTGAATTCACCCCTCCACTTT	CASSWAGLVNSPLHF
TRBD2	few	TRBV9	TRBJ2-7	TGTGCCAGCAGCGTAGGGGAGGGGAGCTCCTACGAGCAGTACTTC	CASSVGEGSSYEQYF
-	many	TRBV11-2	TRBJ1-2	TGTGCCAGCAGCCCTAGGGGCCCGAACTATGGCTACACCTTC	CASSPRGPNYGYTF
-	-	TRBV19	TRBJ1-1	TGTGCCAGTAGTATAGATCGACGTCTCACTGAAGCTTTCTTT	CASSIDRRLTEAFF
-	-	TRBV10-3	TRBJ1-1	TGTGCCACCCGGGACAACATTATGAACACTGAAGCTTTCTTT	CATRDNIMNTEAFF
TRBD2	-	TRBV27	TRBJ2-3	TGTGCCAGCAGTTTATTCCCGACTAGCGGGGGAGTCACAGATACGCAGTATTTT	CASSLFPTSGGVTDTQYF
-	few	TRBV7-9	TRBJ2-1	TGTGCCAGCAGCTTACAATCTCGAACGAATGAGCAGTTCTTC	CASSLQSRTNEQFF
-	-	TRBV10-3	TRBJ2-2	TGTGCCATCAGTGAGTCGCTATCGGGGGCCTCGAACACCGGGGAGCTGTTTTTT	CAISESLSGASNTGELFF
-	-	TRBV2	TRBJ2-1	TGTGCCAGCAGTGAACTTGAGACCCACTCCAATGAGCAGTTCTTC	CASSELETHSNEQFF
-	few	TRBV29-1	TRBJ2-2	TGCAGCGTTGACTTTGCAGGGAACACCGGGGAGCTGTTTTTT	CSVDFAGNTGELFF
-	-	TRBV7-9	TRBJ2-5	TGTGCCAGCATTGCAGGGGCTGGAGAGACCCAGTACTTC	CASIAGAGETQYF
-	-	TRBV27	TRBJ2-3	TGTGCCAGCAGTCCCTTCACTAGCCTTACCACAGATACGCAGTATTTT	CASSPFTSLTTDTQYF
-	few	TRBV4-3	TRBJ1-6	TGCGCCAGCAGCCAAGACTGGATAGGATCACCCCTCCACTTT	CASSQDWIGSPLHF
-	few	TRBV20-1	TRBJ2-2	TGCAGTGCTAGAGTGTCAGACTACCGGGGCACCGGGGAGCTGTTTTTT	CSARVSDYRGTGELFF
-	-	TRBV28	TRBJ1-2	TGTGCCAGCAGTTTAGATAGGGTAGCTAACTATGGCTACACCTTC	CASSLDRVANYGYTF
-	-	TRBV29-1	TRBJ2-1	TGCAGCGTTGAAGGGTACCGGGGGGCGTACAATGAGCAGTTCTTC	CSVEGYRGAYNEQFF
TRBD2	few	TRBV29-1	TRBJ2-2	TGCAGCGTTCGAACTAGCGGGGCCACCGGGGAGCTGTTTTTT	CSVRTSGATGELFF
TRBD2	many	TRBV4-2	TRBJ2-5	TGTGCCAGCAGCCCTGGGACTAGCGGACAAGAGACCCAGTACTTC	CASSPGTSGQETQYF
-	few	TRBV20-1	TRBJ2-5	TGCAGTGCGTTCGGGACCGGAAGGGAGACCCAGTACTTC	CSAFGTGRETQYF